This T cell receptor beta chain stems from a study of T-cell memory formation after mild COVID-19. The overall study: Among the donors, TCR clusters were largely specific to each donor. Study-wide points: A second wave expanding day 15 to 37 was CD4+-biased; contracting clones were balanced. Among CD4+ contracting clones, most were CM and EM, and CD8+ ones EMRA.

MiXCR, run by TCRdb on the 5' RACE reads, gives a single entry per CDR3 protein. Counted here are some 410,000 distinct CDR3 sequences, 23% occurring once; the ten biggest clones make up 13%. This clonotype was seen a few times. Its cognate antigen is unknown. This CDR3 has 17 amino acids. Per germline, CDR1 MGHRA and CDR2 YSYEKL. The ends lost 0 bases at V and 5 bases at J; junction bases unmatched: 4. Sequencing was done on a sample of PBMCs or a T cell subset sorted from them (not recorded which). This chain uses TRBV4-1 with TRBJ1-6; 10 positions match TRBD1. This TCR came from an adult woman who had mild COVID-19 (a few samples of this study predate the infection). Cell type and time point are not known. The CDR3 DNA reads TGCGCCAGCAGCCAAGATTGGGACAGGGGCCATAATTCACCCCTCCACTTT. Translating gives CASSQDWDRGHNSPLHF.